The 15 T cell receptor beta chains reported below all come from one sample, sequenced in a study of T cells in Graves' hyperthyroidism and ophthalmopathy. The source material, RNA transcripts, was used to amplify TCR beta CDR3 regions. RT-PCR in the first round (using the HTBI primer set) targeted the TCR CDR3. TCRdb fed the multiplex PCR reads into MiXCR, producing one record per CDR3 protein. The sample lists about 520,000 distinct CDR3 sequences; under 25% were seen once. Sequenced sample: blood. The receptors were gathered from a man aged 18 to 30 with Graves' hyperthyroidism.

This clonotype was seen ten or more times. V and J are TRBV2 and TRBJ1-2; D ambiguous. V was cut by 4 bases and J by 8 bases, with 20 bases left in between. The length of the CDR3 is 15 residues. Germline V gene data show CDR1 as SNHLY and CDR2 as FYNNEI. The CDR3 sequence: CASSVTPAAPAGYTF. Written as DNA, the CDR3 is TGTGCCAGCAGTGTAACCCCCGCGGCCCCGGCGGGCTACACCTTC.

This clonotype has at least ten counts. The CDR3 reads CASSQEGAYYGYTF. The CDR3 region has the DNA TGTGCCAGCAGCCAAGAGGGGGCCTACTATGGCTACACCTTC. V usage is TRBV14 and J usage is TRBJ1-2, with a weak D call TRBD1 (6 bases). With 0 bases removed from V and 3 bases from J, the gap between germline ends came to 8 bases. Germline V gene lookup returns CDR1 SGHDN and CDR2 FVKESK. The CDR3 length is 14 residues.

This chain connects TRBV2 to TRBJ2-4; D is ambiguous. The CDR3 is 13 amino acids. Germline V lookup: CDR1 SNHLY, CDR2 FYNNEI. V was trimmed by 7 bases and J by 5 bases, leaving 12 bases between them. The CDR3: CASNVGIQNIQYF. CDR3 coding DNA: TGTGCCAGCAACGTCGGCATCCAAAACATTCAGTACTTC.

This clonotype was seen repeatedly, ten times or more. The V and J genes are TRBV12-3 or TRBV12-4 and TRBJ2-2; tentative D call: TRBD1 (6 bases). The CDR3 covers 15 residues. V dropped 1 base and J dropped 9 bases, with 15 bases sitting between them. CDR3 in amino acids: CASSLGEVDSRELFF. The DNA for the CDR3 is TGTGCCAGCAGTTTAGGCGAGGTGGACAGCCGGGAGCTGTTTTTT.

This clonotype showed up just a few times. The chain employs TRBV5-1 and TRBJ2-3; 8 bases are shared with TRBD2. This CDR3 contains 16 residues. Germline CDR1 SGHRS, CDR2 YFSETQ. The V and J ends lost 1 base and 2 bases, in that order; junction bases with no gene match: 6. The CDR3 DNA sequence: TGCGCCAGCAGCTTGTGGCGGGGGGCCTACACAGATACGCAGTATTTT. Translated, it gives CASSLWRGAYTDTQYF.

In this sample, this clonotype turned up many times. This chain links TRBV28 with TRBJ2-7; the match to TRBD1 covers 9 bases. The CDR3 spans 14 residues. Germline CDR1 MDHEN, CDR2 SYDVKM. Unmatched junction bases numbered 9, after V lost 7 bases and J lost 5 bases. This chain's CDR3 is CASTEGTGRHEQYF. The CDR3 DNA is TGTGCCAGCACCGAAGGGACAGGGAGGCACGAGCAGTACTTC.

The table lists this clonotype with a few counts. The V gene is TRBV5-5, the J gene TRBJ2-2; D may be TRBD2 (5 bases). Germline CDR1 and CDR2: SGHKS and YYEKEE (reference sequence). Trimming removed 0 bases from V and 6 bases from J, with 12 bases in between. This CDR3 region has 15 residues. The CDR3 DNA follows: TGTGCCAGCAGCTTGGGTCAGGAGGAGGCCGGGGAGCTGTTTTTT. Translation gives CASSLGQEEAGELFF.

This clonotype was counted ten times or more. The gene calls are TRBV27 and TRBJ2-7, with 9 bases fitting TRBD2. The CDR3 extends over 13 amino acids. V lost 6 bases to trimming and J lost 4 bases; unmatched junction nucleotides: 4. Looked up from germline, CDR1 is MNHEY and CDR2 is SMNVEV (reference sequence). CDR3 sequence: CASSPGLAYEQYF. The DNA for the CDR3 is TGTGCCAGCAGCCCGGGACTAGCTTACGAGCAGTACTTC.

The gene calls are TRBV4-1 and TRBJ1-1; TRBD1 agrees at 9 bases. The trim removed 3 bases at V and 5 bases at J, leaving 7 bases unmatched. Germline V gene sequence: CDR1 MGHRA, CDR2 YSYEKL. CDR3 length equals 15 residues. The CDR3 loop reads CASSHEGTGRTEAFF. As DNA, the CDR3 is TGCGCCAGCAGCCACGAAGGGACAGGGAGGACTGAAGCTTTCTTT.

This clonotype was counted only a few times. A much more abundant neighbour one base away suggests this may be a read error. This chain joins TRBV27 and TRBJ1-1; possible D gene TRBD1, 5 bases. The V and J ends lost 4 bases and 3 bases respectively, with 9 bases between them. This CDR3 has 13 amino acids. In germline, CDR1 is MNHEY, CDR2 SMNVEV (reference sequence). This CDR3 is CASSSREDTEAFF. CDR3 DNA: TGTGCCAGCAGTTCCAGGGAGGACACTGAAGCTTTCTTT.

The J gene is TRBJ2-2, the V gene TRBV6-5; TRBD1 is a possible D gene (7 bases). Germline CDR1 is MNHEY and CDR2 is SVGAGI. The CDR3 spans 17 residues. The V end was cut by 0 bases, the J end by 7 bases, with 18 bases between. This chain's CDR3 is CASSYSRRARTGGELFF. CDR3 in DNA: TGTGCCAGCAGTTACTCAAGGAGGGCTCGGACAGGCGGGGAGCTGTTTTTT.

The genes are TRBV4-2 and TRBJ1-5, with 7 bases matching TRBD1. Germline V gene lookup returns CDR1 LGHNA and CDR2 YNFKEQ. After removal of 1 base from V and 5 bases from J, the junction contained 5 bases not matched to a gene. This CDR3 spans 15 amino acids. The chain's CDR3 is CASSQVPGGDQPQHF. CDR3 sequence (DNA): TGTGCCAGCAGCCAAGTTCCAGGGGGTGATCAGCCCCAGCATTTT.

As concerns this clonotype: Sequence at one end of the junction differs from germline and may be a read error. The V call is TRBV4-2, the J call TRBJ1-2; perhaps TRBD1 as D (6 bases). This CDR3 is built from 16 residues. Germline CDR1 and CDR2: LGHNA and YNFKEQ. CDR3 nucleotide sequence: TGTGCCAGCATCCAAGAAGTGAACAGGGATGGCTATGGCTACACCTTC. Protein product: CASIQEVNRDGYGYTF.

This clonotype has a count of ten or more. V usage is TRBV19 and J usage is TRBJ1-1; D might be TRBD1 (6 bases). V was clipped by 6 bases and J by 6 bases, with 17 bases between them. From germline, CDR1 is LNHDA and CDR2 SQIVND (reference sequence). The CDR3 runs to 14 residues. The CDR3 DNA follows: TGTGCCAGTAGGGCCCCAGGGGAGGGGGCTGAAGCTTTCTTT. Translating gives CASRAPGEGAEAFF.

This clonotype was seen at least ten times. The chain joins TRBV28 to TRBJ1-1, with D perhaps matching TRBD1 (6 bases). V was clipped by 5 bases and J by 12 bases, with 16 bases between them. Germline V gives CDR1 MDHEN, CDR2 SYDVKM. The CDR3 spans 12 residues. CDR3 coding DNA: TGTGCCAGCAGTATCACAGGGAGGATACCTTTCTTT. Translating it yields CASSITGRIPFF.